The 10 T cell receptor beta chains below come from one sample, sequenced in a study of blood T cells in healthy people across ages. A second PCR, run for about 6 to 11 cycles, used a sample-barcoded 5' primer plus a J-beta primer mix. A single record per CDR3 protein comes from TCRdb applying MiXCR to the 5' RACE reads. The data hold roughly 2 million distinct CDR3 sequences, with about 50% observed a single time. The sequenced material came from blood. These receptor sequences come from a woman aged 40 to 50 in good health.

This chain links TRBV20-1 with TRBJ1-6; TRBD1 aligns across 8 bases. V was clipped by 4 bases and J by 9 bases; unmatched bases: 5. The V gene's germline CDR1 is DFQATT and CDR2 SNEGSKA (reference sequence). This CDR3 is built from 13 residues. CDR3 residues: CSAITGGGSPLHF. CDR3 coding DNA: TGCAGTGCTATAACAGGGGGAGGTTCACCCCTCCACTTT.

The chain's CDR3 is CASSQDIPSTGMQYF. In nucleotides, the CDR3 is TGCGCCAGCAGCCAAGATATTCCGAGTACCGGTATGCAGTATTTT. The chain has TRBV4-1 and TRBJ2-3; D not resolved. Per the germline V gene, CDR1 is MGHRA and CDR2 is YSYEKL. There are 15 residues in the CDR3. V lost 0 bases and J lost 11, with 18 bases in between.

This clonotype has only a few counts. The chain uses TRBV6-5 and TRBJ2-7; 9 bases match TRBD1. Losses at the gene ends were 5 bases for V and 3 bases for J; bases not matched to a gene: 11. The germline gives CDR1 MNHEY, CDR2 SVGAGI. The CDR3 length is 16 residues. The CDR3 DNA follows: TGTGCCAGCAGTCCTTTTGGGACAGGGTTTGTCTACGAGCAGTACTTC. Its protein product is CASSPFGTGFVYEQYF.

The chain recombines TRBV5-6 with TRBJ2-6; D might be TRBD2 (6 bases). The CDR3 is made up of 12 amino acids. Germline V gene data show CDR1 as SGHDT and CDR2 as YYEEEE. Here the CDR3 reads CGGGVGANVLTF. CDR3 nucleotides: TGTGGGGGAGGAGTTGGGGCCAACGTCCTGACTTTC.

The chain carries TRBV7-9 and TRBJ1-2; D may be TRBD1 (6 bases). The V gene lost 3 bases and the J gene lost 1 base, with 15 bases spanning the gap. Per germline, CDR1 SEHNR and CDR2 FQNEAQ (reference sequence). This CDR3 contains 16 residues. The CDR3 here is CASSLNRDSSNYGYTF. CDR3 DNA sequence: TGTGCCAGCAGCTTGAACAGGGATTCGAGTAACTATGGCTACACCTTC. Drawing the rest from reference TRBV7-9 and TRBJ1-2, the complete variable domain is DTGVSQNPRHKITKRGQNVTFRCDPISEHNRLYWYRQTLGQGPEFLTYFQNEAQLEKSRLLSDRFSAERPKGSFSTLEIQRTEQGDSAMYLCASSLNRDSSNYGYTFGSGTRLTVV.

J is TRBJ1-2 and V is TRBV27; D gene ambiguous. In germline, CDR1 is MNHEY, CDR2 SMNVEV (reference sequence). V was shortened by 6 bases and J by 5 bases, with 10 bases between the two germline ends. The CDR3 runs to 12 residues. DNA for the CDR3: TGTGCCAGCAGAGGGAGCGAGTATGGCTACACCTTC. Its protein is CASRGSEYGYTF.

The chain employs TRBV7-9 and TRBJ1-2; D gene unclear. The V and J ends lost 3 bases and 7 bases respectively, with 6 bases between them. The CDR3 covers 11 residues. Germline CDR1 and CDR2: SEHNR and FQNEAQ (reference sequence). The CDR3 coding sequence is TGTGCCAGCAGCTTGGGGTTTGGCTACACCTTC. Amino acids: CASSLGFGYTF. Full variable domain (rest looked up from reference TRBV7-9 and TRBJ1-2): DTGVSQNPRHKITKRGQNVTFRCDPISEHNRLYWYRQTLGQGPEFLTYFQNEAQLEKSRLLSDRFSAERPKGSFSTLEIQRTEQGDSAMYLCASSLGFGYTFGSGTRLTVV.

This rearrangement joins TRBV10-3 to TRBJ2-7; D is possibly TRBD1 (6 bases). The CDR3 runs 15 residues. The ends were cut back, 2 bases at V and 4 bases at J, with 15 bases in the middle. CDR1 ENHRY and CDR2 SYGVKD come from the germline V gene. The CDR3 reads CAISEQERGTYEQYF. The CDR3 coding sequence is TGTGCCATCAGTGAGCAGGAGAGGGGGACATACGAGCAGTACTTC.

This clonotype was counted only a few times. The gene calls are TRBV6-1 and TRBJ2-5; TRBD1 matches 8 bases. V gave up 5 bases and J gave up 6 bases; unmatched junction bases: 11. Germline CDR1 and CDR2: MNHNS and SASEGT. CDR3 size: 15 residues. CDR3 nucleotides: TGTGCCAGCAGTCTCGCCCAGACAGGGGTGAAGACCCAGTACTTC. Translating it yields CASSLAQTGVKTQYF.

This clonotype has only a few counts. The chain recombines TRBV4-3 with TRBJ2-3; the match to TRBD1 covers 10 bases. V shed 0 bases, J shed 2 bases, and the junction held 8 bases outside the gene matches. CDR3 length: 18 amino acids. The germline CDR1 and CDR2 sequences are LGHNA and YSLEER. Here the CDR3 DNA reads TGCGCCAGCAGCCAAGAGGGACAGGGGCCGGGGATCACAGATACGCAGTATTTT. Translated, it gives CASSQEGQGPGITDTQYF.